The present T cell receptor beta chain was sequenced within a study of cytomegalovirus exposure and HLA in healthy donors. Study-wide points: Excluded: some indistinguishable V segments such as TRBV6-2 and TRBV6-3. Testing in vitro showed a few CMV-associated chains specific for CMV antigens. There were reportedly fewer N-insertions in an Asian-associated ancestry cluster than the roughly 670-donor mean, in a later analysis. Data from an earlier analysis indicated that most TCR beta V segments were productive either about 87% or about 30% of the time.

This CDR3 is built from 17 residues. CDR1 is PRHDT, CDR2 FYEKMQ, per germline (reference sequence). As regards this clone: Its antigen is not known. One end of the junction is discordant with germline, which a read error may explain.

It was with 60 Vbeta and 13 Jbeta primers that the PCR ran. The assay was immunoSEQ multiplex PCR, and TCRdb's table has in-frame clones only and misses some. The data show approximately 270,000 clones, about 80% seen once. The J gene is TRBJ2-1, the V gene TRBV13; the match to TRBD1 covers 11 bases. What was sequenced was PBMCs. The receptor was derived from a girl under 10 years old in good health and CMV-seronegative. CDR3 residues: CAGSFGAGTGGIVEQFF. DNA of the CDR3: TGTGCCGGCAGCTTTGGGGCCGGGACAGGGGGGATAGTTGAGCAGTTCTTC.